This is a list of T cell receptor beta chains from one sample in a study of regulatory T cells in long-lasting Graves disease. One entry per CDR3 protein, called by TCRdb with MiXCR from the multiplex PCR reads. The sample consists of more than 400,000 distinct CDR3 sequences, 15% to 20% of them appearing once. Another study also made use of these data, one on T cells in Graves' hyperthyroidism and ophthalmopathy.

The input for sequencing was peripheral blood mononuclear cells (PBMCs), taken at new diagnosis, from a patient treated with antithyroid drugs. The receptors here all came from a man aged 35 to 55 with Graves disease. CDR3s include the opening cysteine and the closing phenylalanine or tryptophan. The D gene is left open where the match is weak. Clone size is given for some rows only: seen once, a few or many times, or a class if the clone is expanded.

j_gene,v_gene,abundance,d_gene,CDR3aa,CDR3nt
TRBJ2-3,TRBV20-1,many,-,CSAFPAGVTDTQYF,TGCAGTGCTTTCCCCGCCGGGGTCACAGATACGCAGTATTTT
TRBJ2-7,TRBV7-9,few,TRBD2,CASSSLLAGGFYEQYF,TGTGCCAGCAGCTCTCTTCTAGCGGGAGGCTTCTACGAGCAGTACTTC
TRBJ2-7,TRBV9,-,TRBD2,CASSPFSGSYEQYF,TGTGCCAGCAGCCCTTTTAGCGGGTCCTACGAGCAGTACTTC
TRBJ1-4,TRBV9,-,-,CASSVAGGRDEKLFF,TGTGCCAGCAGCGTAGCTGGCGGCAGGGACGAAAAACTGTTTTTT
TRBJ2-7,TRBV20-1,many,-,CSAVGDSYEQYF,TGCAGTGCTGTGGGGGACTCCTACGAGCAGTACTTC
TRBJ1-2,TRBV5-1,many,-,CASSLGAGNGYTF,TGCGCCAGCAGCTTGGGCGCAGGCAATGGCTACACCTTC
TRBJ1-2,TRBV28,many,TRBD1,CASSRDRGQGGYTF,TGTGCCAGCAGTCGAGACAGGGGGCAAGGGGGCTACACCTTC
TRBJ2-5,TRBV15,-,TRBD2,CATSRADSRGETQYF,TGTGCCACCAGCAGAGCGGACTCGCGGGGGGAGACCCAGTACTTC
TRBJ2-7,TRBV28,many,-,CASSPEGHYEQYF,TGTGCCAGCAGCCCGGAGGGCCACTACGAGCAGTACTTC
TRBJ2-3,TRBV6-2/TRBV6-3,many,-,CASSYLGAGDTQYF,TGTGCCAGCAGTTACCTCGGGGCGGGTGATACGCAGTATTTT
TRBJ2-6,TRBV24-1,few,TRBD1,CATSDDRGGGANVLTF,TGTGCCACCAGTGATGACAGGGGCGGCGGGGCCAACGTCCTGACTTTC
TRBJ2-1,TRBV3-1,many,TRBD1,CASSKYRGHSYNEQFF,TGTGCCAGCAGCAAATACAGGGGGCACTCCTACAATGAGCAGTTCTTC
TRBJ1-1,TRBV9,many,-,CASSVGGSNTEAFF,TGTGCCAGCAGCGTAGGAGGTTCGAACACTGAAGCTTTCTTT
TRBJ2-2,TRBV2,many,-,CASSAVSTGELFF,TGTGCCAGCAGTGCTGTAAGCACCGGGGAGCTGTTTTTT
TRBJ2-7,TRBV10-3,many,-,CAIRSREYEQYF,TGTGCCATCAGGAGCCGGGAGTACGAGCAGTACTTC
TRBJ2-7,TRBV10-3,-,TRBD1,CAITPGQGPYEQYF,TGTGCCATCACCCCGGGACAGGGCCCCTACGAGCAGTACTTC
TRBJ2-3,TRBV30,many,-,CAWTTGDTDTQYF,TGTGCCTGGACGACAGGAGACACAGATACGCAGTATTTT
TRBJ1-5,TRBV20-1,few,TRBD1,CSASVTGGYSNQPQHF,TGCAGTGCTAGTGTAACAGGGGGCTATAGCAATCAGCCCCAGCATTTT
TRBJ2-1,TRBV24-1,-,TRBD2,CATAGGAGYSYNEQFF,TGTGCCACCGCGGGGGGAGCAGGGTACTCCTACAATGAGCAGTTCTTC
TRBJ1-2,TRBV28,few,TRBD1,CASSLPGQGLYGYTF,TGTGCCAGCAGTTTACCGGGACAGGGTCTCTATGGCTACACCTTC
TRBJ2-5,TRBV18,few,-,CASSPPRNFQETQYF,TGTGCCAGCTCACCACCGAGGAATTTCCAAGAGACCCAGTACTTC
TRBJ1-5,TRBV7-2,many,-,CASSTDPGQPQHF,TGTGCCAGCAGCACGGACCCGGGTCAGCCCCAGCATTTT
TRBJ2-3,TRBV12-5,-,-,CASAQGMDSSTDTQYF,TGTGCTAGTGCCCAGGGTATGGACAGTAGCACAGATACGCAGTATTTT
TRBJ1-1,TRBV20-1,-,TRBD1,CSATRTGARITNTEAFF,TGCAGTGCTACCCGGACAGGGGCCAGGATAACGAACACTGAAGCTTTCTTT
TRBJ2-1,TRBV27,-,-,CASSRAGTYNEQFF,TGTGCCAGCAGCCGGGCCGGAACTTACAATGAGCAGTTCTTC
TRBJ2-1,TRBV20-1,many,-,CSAMTRYSYNEQFF,TGCAGTGCTATGACTAGATACTCCTACAATGAGCAGTTCTTC
TRBJ2-7,TRBV29-1,many,TRBD1,CSVDPGQGSYEQYF,TGCAGCGTTGACCCGGGACAGGGCTCCTACGAGCAGTACTTC
TRBJ2-7,TRBV20-1,few,TRBD2,CSARGLSGTDEQYF,TGCAGTGCTAGGGGACTATCGGGTACGGACGAGCAGTACTTC
TRBJ2-7,TRBV10-3,many,TRBD2,CAISEREGSLYEQYF,TGTGCCATCAGTGAGAGGGAGGGGTCCCTCTACGAGCAGTACTTC
TRBJ2-7,TRBV7-9,few,TRBD1,CASSVRDRGLHEQYF,TGTGCCAGCAGCGTCCGGGACAGGGGACTCCACGAGCAGTACTTC
TRBJ2-1,TRBV20-1,few,TRBD2,CSARLKRETHYNEQFF,TGCAGTGCTAGACTCAAGCGGGAGACCCACTACAATGAGCAGTTCTTC
TRBJ2-3,TRBV24-1,few,-,CATSDPNTLVADTQYF,TGTGCCACCAGTGATCCTAATACCTTAGTGGCAGATACGCAGTATTTT
TRBJ2-7,TRBV6-1,many,TRBD1,CASSRAGTGAGEQYF,TGTGCCAGCAGCCGCGCAGGGACAGGGGCGGGCGAGCAGTACTTC
TRBJ1-2,TRBV6-2/TRBV6-3,-,TRBD1,CASSIGSGTANYGYTF,TGTGCCAGCAGTATCGGGTCCGGGACAGCTAACTATGGCTACACCTTC
TRBJ2-3,TRBV7-8,-,TRBD2,CASRSGLAYTQYF,TGTGCCAGCAGATCGGGACTAGCGTATACGCAGTATTTT
TRBJ2-2,TRBV30,many,-,CAWSGTENTGELFF,TGTGCCTGGTCCGGGACGGAGAACACCGGGGAGCTGTTTTTT
TRBJ2-1,TRBV6-1,many,-,CASTIGAGSYNEQFF,TGTGCCAGCACCATAGGGGCAGGGTCCTACAATGAGCAGTTCTTC
TRBJ1-2,TRBV20-1,many,-,CSATGQFYGYTF,TGCAGTGCTACCGGACAGTTCTATGGCTACACCTTC
TRBJ2-7,TRBV28,-,-,CASINQRQTYEQYF,TGTGCCAGCATCAACCAGAGACAGACCTACGAGCAGTACTTC
TRBJ1-2,TRBV6-2/TRBV6-3,-,TRBD1,CASRRGQGNYGYTF,TGTGCCAGCAGGCGGGGACAGGGGAACTATGGCTACACCTTC
TRBJ1-2,TRBV6-1,many,-,CASSLDTGRINYGYTF,TGTGCCAGCAGCCTGGACACAGGGAGAATTAACTATGGCTACACCTTC
TRBJ2-5,TRBV2,few,-,CASAGEAGKETQYF,TGTGCCAGCGCTGGAGAGGCAGGGAAAGAGACCCAGTACTTC
TRBJ1-4,TRBV4-1,many,TRBD1,CASSQDPPGTGFEKLFF,TGCGCCAGCAGCCAAGACCCCCCCGGGACAGGGTTTGAAAAACTGTTTTTT
TRBJ2-2,TRBV10-3,many,-,CATRDRDINTGELFF,TGTGCCACCAGGGACCGGGACATAAACACCGGGGAGCTGTTTTTT